The 15 T cell receptor beta chains below come from one sample, sequenced in a study of blood T cell repertoires in COVID-19. The data were produced by immunoSEQ multiplex PCR, yet TCRdb's version contains in-frame clones alone and is incomplete. This sample yields roughly 240,000 clones, of which roughly four fifths are seen a single time; about 4.8% belongs to the top ten. Sequenced: peripheral blood. These receptors all come from a woman aged 70-85 years with acute or convalescent COVID-19.

This chain's CDR3 is CASRTSGDYEQYF. CDR3 sequence (DNA): TGTGCCAGCAGGACTAGCGGGGACTACGAGCAGTACTTC. The chain employs TRBV2 and TRBJ2-7, with 11 positions matching TRBD2. The J segment lost 3 bases and the V segment lost 6 bases, leaving 1 base of the junction unmatched. Germline V CDR1 and CDR2: SNHLY, FYNNEI. This CDR3 is built from 13 residues.

In DNA, the CDR3 is TGCGCCAGCAGCTTGGCCGGGGGGAGAGGACAGCCCCAGCATTTT. This translates into CASSLAGGRGQPQHF. This chain uses TRBV5-1 with TRBJ1-5, with D perhaps TRBD1 (5 bases). V lost 0 bases, J lost 7 bases, and 14 bases lay in between. This CDR3 spans 15 amino acids. Germline values: CDR1 SGHRS, CDR2 YFSETQ. The full variable domain, completed using reference TRBV5-1 and TRBJ1-5, is KAGVTQTPRYLIKTRGQQVTLSCSPISGHRSVSWYQQTPGQGLQFLFEYFSETQRNKGNFPGRFSGRQFSNSRSEMNVSTLELGDSALYLCASSLAGGRGQPQHFGDGTRLSIL.

The chain is built from TRBV5-8 and TRBJ2-2; 8 nucleotides agree with TRBD2. Trimming at V came to 10 bases and at J to 4 bases, leaving 9 bases not matched to a gene. Germline CDR1 reads SGHTS; CDR2 reads YDEGEE. The CDR3 runs to 14 residues. CDR3 bases: TGTGCCGGGCTGACGGGGGGGAGCACCGGGGAGCTGTTTTTT. It codes for CAGLTGGSTGELFF. The complete variable domain, with remaining parts taken from reference TRBV5-8 and TRBJ2-2, reads EAGVTQSPTHLIKTRGQQATLRCSPISGHTSVYWYQQALGLGLQFLLWYDEGEERNRGNFPPRFSGRQFPNYSSELNVNALELEDSALYLCAGLTGGSTGELFFGEGSRLTVL.

The chain carries TRBV9 and TRBJ1-2; 8 bases align to TRBD1. There are 16 residues in the CDR3. The V segment lost 3 bases and the J segment 2 bases; nucleotides outside the gene matches: 9. Germline assignment: CDR1 SGDLS and CDR2 YYNGEE. The CDR3 DNA reads as TGTGCCAGCAGCGCTCGACAGGGGACGCCGAACTATGGCTACACCTTC. Its protein product is CASSARQGTPNYGYTF.

The chain combines TRBV7-2 with TRBJ1-6; a weak D match, TRBD1 (5 bases). V was cut by 1 base and J by 12 bases, with 10 bases left in between. Germline assignment: CDR1 SGHTA and CDR2 FQGNSA. The CDR3 runs to 13 residues. CDR3 nucleotides: TGTGCCAGCAGCTTAGTCGGCAGGGAACCCCTCCACTTT. Residues: CASSLVGREPLHF. Full variable domain (missing parts from reference TRBV7-2 and TRBJ1-6): GAGVSQSPSNKVTEKGKDVELRCDPISGHTALYWYRQSLGQGLEFLIYFQGNSAPDKSGLPSDRFSAERTGGSVSTLTIQRTQQEDSAVYLCASSLVGREPLHFGNGTRLTVT.

The V call is TRBV18, the J call TRBJ1-1, with 11 bases matching TRBD1. Looked up from germline, CDR1 is KGHSH and CDR2 is LQKENI. V lost 3 bases and J lost 3; bases outside the gene matches: 12. The CDR3 covers 18 residues. CDR3 DNA: TGTGCCAGCTCACCTAACTCCGGGACAGGGGGTTTGGACACTGAAGCTTTCTTT. Amino acid sequence: CASSPNSGTGGLDTEAFF.

The chain recombines TRBV7-8 with TRBJ1-6, with 9 positions matching TRBD1. Germline lookup yields CDR1 SGHVS and CDR2 FQNEAQ. This CDR3 spans 15 amino acids. J was trimmed by 5 bases and V by 5 bases; bases with no gene match: 4. CDR3: CASSGTGGNNSPLHF. CDR3 sequence (DNA): TGTGCCAGCAGCGGTACAGGGGGCAATAATTCACCCCTCCACTTT. Together with reference TRBV7-8 and TRBJ1-6, the CDR3 gives the full variable domain: GAGVSQSPRYKVAKRGQDVALRCDPISGHVSLFWYQQALGQGPEFLTYFQNEAQLDKSGLPSDRFFAERPEGSVSTLKIQRTQQEDSAVYLCASSGTGGNNSPLHFGNGTRLTVT.

V gene TRBV28 combines with J gene TRBJ1-3; no clear D gene. This CDR3 has 11 residues. Trimming cost V 8 bases and J 2 bases, with 4 bases left between them. Germline CDR1 and CDR2: MDHEN and SYDVKM. CDR3 nucleotides: TGTGCCAGCGAGGCTGGAAACACCATATATTTT. It is translated as CASEAGNTIYF.

V gene TRBV5-1 combines with J gene TRBJ1-1, with D hard to call. Germline assignment: CDR1 SGHRS and CDR2 YFSETQ. Trimming pared 1 base from V and 1 base from J, leaving 14 bases between. CDR3 length: 16 residues. The CDR3 protein is CASSLRGKHGNTEAFF. The CDR3 region has the DNA TGCGCCAGCAGCTTGCGAGGGAAGCACGGGAACACTGAAGCTTTCTTT.

The rearrangement uses TRBV28 and TRBJ1-1; 7 nucleotides line up with TRBD1. Trimming at V came to 8 bases and at J to 1 base, leaving 7 bases not matched to a gene. The CDR3 contains 14 residues. Germline CDR1 and CDR2: MDHEN and SYDVKM. CDR3 DNA: TGTGCCAGCGGGAGACAGGGTACGAACACTGAAGCTTTCTTT. Protein: CASGRQGTNTEAFF.

This clone was recorded a few times. This chain joins TRBV12-3 or TRBV12-4 and TRBJ1-3, with D hard to call. CDR3 length: 12 residues. V was shortened by 3 bases and J by 3 bases, with 3 bases between the two germline ends. DNA for the CDR3: TGTGCCAGCAGTTTCTTTGGAAACACCATATATTTT. It is translated as CASSFFGNTIYF.

The V and J genes are TRBV5-4 and TRBJ2-7, with D uncertain. This CDR3 spans 12 amino acids. CDR1 SGHNT and CDR2 YYREEE come from the germline V gene (reference sequence). The V end was cut by 2 bases, the J end by 2 bases, with 5 bases between. CDR3 sequence (DNA): TGTGCCAGCAGCTTCGCGACCTACGAGCAGTACTTC. Its protein product is CASSFATYEQYF.

The chain employs TRBV14 and TRBJ2-7, with 10 bases fitting TRBD2. Germline V gives CDR1 SGHDN, CDR2 FVKESK. CDR3 length: 19 residues. With V trimmed by 0 bases and J by 4 bases, 15 bases remained unmatched. The CDR3 loop reads CASSQEPAPLAGVGYEQYF. The CDR3 nucleotides are TGTGCCAGCAGCCAAGAACCAGCTCCCCTAGCGGGGGTAGGGTACGAGCAGTACTTC.

This chain uses TRBV5-1 with TRBJ2-5; perhaps TRBD2 as D (5 bases). Germline V gene lookup returns CDR1 SGHRS and CDR2 YFSETQ. The CDR3 has 14 amino acids. Deletions cut 3 bases from V and 1 base from J, with 10 bases between. The CDR3 loop is CASSSGRGQETQYF. The CDR3 region has the DNA TGCGCCAGCAGCTCTGGACGGGGCCAAGAGACCCAGTACTTC.

CDR3 nucleotide sequence: TGTGCCAGTAGTACGACAGGGGGTACGGGATCACCCCTCCACTTT. Its translation: CASSTTGGTGSPLHF. This chain joins TRBV19 and TRBJ1-6; TRBD1 matches at 9 bases. Germline V CDR1 and CDR2: LNHDA, SQIVND (reference sequence). Trimming took 4 bases from V and 10 from J; bases not matched to a gene: 8. This CDR3 spans 15 amino acids.